Following are 21 T cell receptor beta chains from one sample sequenced in a study of cytomegalovirus exposure and HLA in healthy donors. PCR used 60 Vbeta primers and 13 Jbeta primers. Assay used: immunoSEQ multiplex PCR; TCRdb lists only in-frame clones, some missing. The sample lists around 150,000 clones, about 78% occurring once. Sequencing was done on a sample of PBMCs. The origin of the receptors is a young man in good health and CMV-seronegative.

A single count supports this clone. The gene calls are TRBV11-3 and TRBJ1-1, with no clear D. There are 14 residues in the CDR3. Germline CDR1 reads SGHNT; CDR2 reads YENEEA. Between the trimmed V and J ends, which lost 0 bases and 1 base, there was a span of 6 bases. Here the CDR3 DNA reads TGTGCCAGCAGCTTAGACCGGGGGAACACTGAAGCTTTCTTT. It is translated as CASSLDRGNTEAFF.

The V and J genes are TRBV5-5 and TRBJ2-5; no clear D gene. The ends were cut back, 2 bases at V and 2 bases at J, with 4 bases in the middle. There are 12 residues in the CDR3. Germline V gene sequence: CDR1 SGHKS, CDR2 YYEKEE (reference sequence). CDR3 bases: TGTGCCAGCAGCTTCCTACAAGAGACCCAGTACTTC. This encodes CASSFLQETQYF.

This clone was counted between two and nine times. The chain is built from TRBV5-6 and TRBJ2-5; 12 bases align to TRBD2. The germline CDR1 and CDR2 sequences are SGHDT and YYEEEE. With 1 base clipped from V and 4 bases from J, the junction kept 11 bases outside the gene matches. The CDR3 spans 18 residues. This chain's CDR3 is CASSLISGLAGGTETQYF. CDR3 sequence (DNA): TGTGCCAGCAGCTTGATTTCCGGCCTAGCGGGAGGGACAGAGACCCAGTACTTC.

The rearrangement uses TRBV19 and TRBJ1-3; the match to TRBD1 covers 10 bases. Unmatched junction bases numbered 3, after V lost 6 bases and J lost 4 bases. Germline CDR1 is LNHDA and CDR2 is SQIVND (reference sequence). CDR3 size: 14 residues. Here the CDR3 reads CASRGQGSGNTIYF. In DNA, the CDR3 is TGTGCCAGTAGGGGACAGGGGTCGGGAAACACCATATATTTT.

The chain uses TRBV28 and TRBJ1-2, with TRBD1 identical over 7 bases. CDR3 length equals 17 residues. Trimming took 6 bases from V and 4 from J; bases not matched to a gene: 17. CDR1 and CDR2 (germline): MDHEN, SYDVKM. DNA of the CDR3: TGTGCCAGCAGCCGACCCCTAAAACAGGGGCCTATCTATGGCTACACCTTC. Amino acid sequence: CASSRPLKQGPIYGYTF.

The V and J genes are TRBV5-8 and TRBJ1-5; TRBD1 matches at 7 bases. Trimming took 5 bases from V and 4 from J; bases not matched to a gene: 6. The CDR3 length is 14 residues. The germline V gene encodes CDR1 SGHTS and CDR2 YDEGEE. Here the CDR3 DNA reads TGTGCCAGCAGTTGGGACAGCCAAAATCAGCCCCAGCATTTT. As protein: CASSWDSQNQPQHF.

The chain carries TRBV2 and TRBJ2-7; 7 bases match TRBD1. V lost 6 bases, J lost 5 bases, and 10 bases stayed unmatched. This CDR3 has 14 amino acids. CDR1 SNHLY and CDR2 FYNNEI come from the germline V gene. CDR3 coding DNA: TGTGCCAGCAGGCCTCGGGACAGTTACCACGAGCAGTACTTC. Translating gives CASRPRDSYHEQYF.

J is TRBJ2-7 and V is TRBV19, with TRBD2 as a possible D gene (6 bases). Germline V gene sequence: CDR1 LNHDA, CDR2 SQIVND (reference sequence). The V end was cut by 7 bases, the J end by 2 bases, with 18 bases between. The CDR3 extends over 15 amino acids. The CDR3 protein is CASMDPGESTYEQYF. In nucleotides, the CDR3 is TGTGCCAGTATGGATCCGGGGGAGAGTACCTACGAGCAGTACTTC. The full variable domain, with the rest looked up from reference TRBV19 and TRBJ2-7, is DGGITQSPKYLFRKEGQNVTLSCEQNLNHDAMYWYRQDPGQGLRLIYYSQIVNDFQKGDIAEGYSVSREKKESFPLTVTSAQKNPTAFYLCASMDPGESTYEQYFGPGTRLTVT.

This clone appeared once. As DNA, the CDR3 is TGTGCCAGCAGTGGTTACAGGGCTCTGGGGGCCAACGTCCTGACTTTC. Amino acids: CASSGYRALGANVLTF. This chain connects TRBV2 to TRBJ2-6; maybe TRBD1 (6 bases). Trimming shortened V by 4 bases and J by 4 bases, and 14 bases separated the two germline ends. Germline V gene sequence: CDR1 SNHLY, CDR2 FYNNEI. The CDR3 is 16 amino acids.

V gene TRBV28 combines with J gene TRBJ2-7, with TRBD2 identical over 8 bases. With 2 bases clipped from V and 1 base from J, the junction kept 4 bases outside the gene matches. This CDR3 comprises 15 residues. The V gene's germline CDR1 is MDHEN and CDR2 SYDVKM. In DNA form, the CDR3 reads TGTGCCAGCAGTTTAATTACTAGCGGTTCCTACGAGCAGTACTTC. This encodes CASSLITSGSYEQYF. The full variable domain, rest sourced from reference TRBV28 and TRBJ2-7, is DVKVTQSSRYLVKRTGEKVFLECVQDMDHENMFWYRQDPGLGLRLIYFSYDVKMKEKGDIPEGYSVSREKKERFSLILESASTNQTSMYLCASSLITSGSYEQYFGPGTRLTVT.

This clone was detected once. The chain carries TRBV5-1 and TRBJ2-5; weak D call: TRBD2 (6 bases). Matching the DNA end better, TRBJ2-7 makes the J call doubtful. The length of the CDR3 is 15 residues. CDR1 is SGHRS, CDR2 YFSETQ, per germline. As DNA, the CDR3 is TGCGCCAGCAGCTTCGACCCGACTAGTTCCTACGAGCAGTACTTC. This sequence encodes CASSFDPTSSYEQYF.

This clone occurred a few times. The genes are TRBV5-4 and TRBJ2-1, with 7 bases matching TRBD1. The CDR3 consists of 15 residues. V shed 2 bases, J shed 8 bases, and the junction held 10 bases outside the gene matches. Germline V lookup: CDR1 SGHNT, CDR2 YYREEE (reference sequence). The CDR3 DNA sequence: TGTGCCAGCAGCTTCGGTGACAGGGATGGGGATGAGCAGTTCTTC. This sequence encodes CASSFGDRDGDEQFF.

The genes are TRBV25-1 and TRBJ1-4; the D is unclear. CDR3 length equals 14 residues. The V and J ends lost 1 base and 8 bases respectively, with 11 bases between them. Germline V gives CDR1 MGHDK, CDR2 SYGVNS. The CDR3 nucleotides are TGTGCCAGCAGTGAATTGACACGCACCGAAAAACTGTTTTTT. Translated: CASSELTRTEKLFF. The whole variable domain, remainder taken from reference TRBV25-1 and TRBJ1-4, is EADIYQTPRYLVIGTGKKITLECSQTMGHDKMYWYQQDPGMELHLIHYSYGVNSTEKGDLSSESTVSRIRTEHFPLTLESARPSHTSQYLCASSELTRTEKLFFGSGTQLSVL.

This clone has just one count. V is TRBV6-6 and J is TRBJ2-5; TRBD1 is a possible D gene (6 bases). The ends were cut back, 5 bases at V and 3 bases at J, with 10 bases in the middle. From germline, CDR1 is MNHNY and CDR2 SVGAGI (reference sequence). The CDR3 has 13 amino acids. The CDR3 DNA is TGTGCCAGCAGTGAGTACAGGGAAGAGACCCAGTACTTC. Translated: CASSEYREETQYF.

This sequence joins TRBV19 and TRBJ2-3; TRBD2 is a possible D gene (6 bases). The V gene's germline CDR1 is LNHDA and CDR2 SQIVND (reference sequence). V was trimmed by 5 bases and J by 0 bases, leaving 12 bases between them. This CDR3 contains 15 residues. CDR3 DNA sequence: TGTGCCAGTAGTTGGGGAAGCGGGAGCACAGATACGCAGTATTTT. As protein: CASSWGSGSTDTQYF.

The rearrangement joins TRBV30 to TRBJ2-2; maybe TRBD1 (5 bases). With 4 bases removed from V and 3 bases from J, the gap between germline ends came to 12 bases. Germline V gene sequence: CDR1 GTSNPN, CDR2 SVGIG (reference sequence). This CDR3 is built from 14 residues. CDR3 sequence (DNA): TGTGCCTGGAAGTTGACAGTTCACACCGGGGAGCTGTTTTTT. Its protein product is CAWKLTVHTGELFF.

The gene calls are TRBV4-2 and TRBJ1-3, with D tentatively TRBD1 (5 bases). The CDR3 consists of 17 residues. V lost 0 bases and J 4 bases, leaving 16 bases between the germline ends. Germline CDR1 reads LGHNA; CDR2 reads YNFKEQ. DNA for the CDR3: TGTGCCAGCAGCCAAGAGTTGTCAGGGAGGCTCGGAAACACCATATATTTT. Translated, it gives CASSQELSGRLGNTIYF.

The CDR3 DNA follows: TGTGCCAGCAGTCCAAAGGCGGGACAGGGGCACTATGGCTACACCTTC. Encoded protein: CASSPKAGQGHYGYTF. The chain carries TRBV27 and TRBJ1-2; the match to TRBD1 covers 10 bases. The V and J ends lost 5 bases and 3 bases, in that order; junction bases with no gene match: 9. The germline gives CDR1 MNHEY, CDR2 SMNVEV (reference sequence). This CDR3 is built from 16 residues.

CDR3 loop: CASSETSGGTDTQYF. The CDR3 nucleotides are TGTGCCAGCAGTGAGACTAGCGGGGGCACAGATACGCAGTATTTT. The V gene is TRBV6-4, the J gene TRBJ2-3; 11 bases are shared with TRBD2. Germline trimming cut 3 bases from V and 1 base from J; bases unmatched to any gene: 0. Germline CDR1 reads MRHNA; CDR2 reads SNTAGT. CDR3 length equals 15 residues.

This clone was found a few times. The chain couples TRBV6-6 to TRBJ2-1; maybe TRBD2 (5 bases). The CDR3 sequence is 14 residues long. V was trimmed by 2 bases and J by 8 bases, leaving 13 bases between them. CDR1 is MNHNY, CDR2 SVGAGI, per germline (reference sequence). The CDR3 coding sequence is TGTGCCAGCAGTTACGCGGGCCGGGCGGATGAGCAGTTCTTC. This sequence encodes CASSYAGRADEQFF.

The genes are TRBV4-2 and TRBJ1-2, with no clear D. The CDR3 sequence is 15 residues long. V lost 4 bases, J lost 2 bases, and 14 bases lay in between. Looked up from germline, CDR1 is LGHNA and CDR2 is YNFKEQ. CDR3 in DNA: TGTGCCAGCAGCCCCTCTGATGCGCAAAACTATGGCTACACCTTC. Protein sequence: CASSPSDAQNYGYTF.